The entry that follows covers one TCR beta chain sequence. The antigen remains unidentified. This entry comes from a study of Ad26.COV2.S vaccination and SARS-CoV-2 variants. Study-wide background: Intramuscular Ad26.COV2.S at 5x10^10 or 1x10^11 viral particles.

Study conclusions and caveats: The study found higher spike-specific TCR breadth in vaccine than placebo recipients.

TCRdb's table, derived via immunoSEQ multiplex PCR, lists solely in-frame clones and lacks some. The sample carries hundreds of thousands of clones, around 90% recorded once. Treatment here: roughly 18 received Ad26.COV2.S at low or high dose, single or two shots; about 5 received placebo; per-sample allocation not given. Following the first vaccine or placebo injection, samples were taken on day 63. Ad26 vector vaccine expressed Wuhan-strain SARS-CoV-2 spike. The source of this sequence is a person between 18 and 65 years old who received the Ad26.COV2.S COVID-19 vaccine or a placebo. The input for sequencing was peripheral blood, taken in a trial of Ad26.COV2.S vaccine versus placebo.

The CDR3 bases are TGTGCCTGGAGTGTGTGGCACACGAATTTACTGAGTGGCTACACCTTC. The encoded protein is CAWSVWHTNLLSGYTF. The chain couples TRBV30 to TRBJ1-2; D call uncertain. The CDR3 is 16 amino acids. The germline V gene has CDR1 GTSNPN and CDR2 SVGIG (reference sequence). The germline V and J ends were trimmed by 0 bases and 7 bases, with 21 bases remaining between them.